The 23 T cell receptor beta chains given below trace back to one sample, sequenced in a study of T cell repertoires in cytomegalovirus infection. These receptors lack a known antigen. TCRdb used MiXCR to reprocess the reads, holding one entry per CDR3 protein. Among 250,000 to 400,000 distinct CDR3 sequences listed, roughly 25% were seen once. Sequenced here: cultured PBMCs, sampled from culture after CMV antigen stimulation. These receptors were collected from a human donor in good health (CMV status not recorded). Some clones in this sample may be carry-over from other donors' samples.

This clonotype has just a few counts. J is TRBJ2-3 and V is TRBV7-2; 8 bases are shared with TRBD1. The junction had 9 bases not matched to a gene; V was cut back by 3 bases and J by 4 bases. This CDR3 is 16 amino acids long. Germline CDR1 and CDR2: SGHTA and FQGNSA. CDR3 nucleotide sequence: TGTGCCAGCAGCTTCCGAGCAGGGGGCGCAGCAGATACGCAGTATTTT. Protein sequence: CASSFRAGGAADTQYF.

This clonotype was observed at least ten times. The DNA of the CDR3 is TGTGCCAGCTCACCGGGACTAGCAGGCTACGAGCAGTACTTC. Residues: CASSPGLAGYEQYF. The chain links TRBV18 to TRBJ2-7; 9 bases agree with TRBD2. V lost 3 bases to trimming and J lost 3 bases; unmatched junction nucleotides: 3. CDR1 is KGHSH, CDR2 LQKENI, per germline. The CDR3 runs 14 residues.

CDR3 region: CASSENTGDGRRPYGYTF. CDR3 in DNA: TGTGCCAGCAGTGAAAACACGGGGGACGGTCGGCGGCCCTATGGCTACACCTTC. The genes are TRBV25-1 and TRBJ1-2; D is possibly TRBD1 (5 bases). The CDR3 runs 18 residues. The germline gives CDR1 MGHDK, CDR2 SYGVNS. The V end lost 2 bases, the J end lost 4 bases, and 23 bases lay between the germline ends.

The gene calls are TRBV6-1 and TRBJ1-1; D uncertain. V was trimmed by 7 bases and J by 4 bases, leaving 7 bases between them. CDR3 size: 11 residues. Germline-derived CDR1 and CDR2 are MNHNS and SASEGT. The CDR3 DNA reads as TGTGCCAGCAATAGACCCACTGAAGCTTTCTTT. Amino acids: CASNRPTEAFF.

The chain has TRBV7-6 and TRBJ1-3; D possibly corresponds to TRBD1 (6 bases). V was clipped by 1 base and J by 0 bases, with 13 bases between them. The CDR3 spans 17 residues. Germline CDR1 is SGHVS and CDR2 is FNYEAQ. The CDR3 here is CASSLGTAISSGNTIYF. The DNA for the CDR3 is TGTGCCAGCAGCTTAGGGACAGCTATAAGCTCTGGAAACACCATATATTTT.

This clonotype was seen only a few times. The chain employs TRBV7-9 and TRBJ2-1; no firm D call. CDR1 is SEHNR, CDR2 FQNEAQ, per germline (reference sequence). CDR3 length: 13 residues. Between the trimmed V and J ends, which lost 1 base and 7 bases, there was a span of 8 bases. CDR3: CASSLGLRNEQFF. In DNA form, the CDR3 reads TGTGCCAGCAGCTTAGGCCTTCGGAATGAGCAGTTCTTC.

V is TRBV5-1 and J is TRBJ1-2; D remains ambiguous. Germline V gene lookup returns CDR1 SGHRS and CDR2 YFSETQ. The CDR3 extends over 14 amino acids. V lost 5 bases, J lost 1 base, and 12 bases lay in between. CDR3: CASSIQHSNYGYTF. CDR3 sequence (DNA): TGCGCCAGCAGTATCCAGCATAGTAACTATGGCTACACCTTC.

The rearrangement links TRBV20-1 to TRBJ2-6; 10 bases agree with TRBD1. V gave up 3 bases and J gave up 3 bases; unmatched junction bases: 5. The CDR3 contains 16 residues. Germline CDR1 and CDR2: DFQATT and SNEGSKA (reference sequence). The CDR3 nucleotides read TGCAGTGCTAGGACAGGGGGCTCTTTTGGGGCCAACGTCCTGACTTTC. Encoded protein: CSARTGGSFGANVLTF.

This clonotype appeared many times. The chain combines TRBV12-3 or TRBV12-4 with TRBJ1-3, with D tentatively TRBD1 (5 bases). V was pared by 6 bases and J by 0 bases, with 15 bases between. The CDR3 extends over 16 amino acids. The CDR3 is CASRRPGRISGNTIYF. In nucleotides, the CDR3 is TGTGCCAGCAGACGTCCGGGACGGATCTCTGGAAACACCATATATTTT.

This chain links TRBV6-2 or TRBV6-3 with TRBJ2-2; maybe TRBD2 (6 bases). In germline, CDR1 is MNHEY, CDR2 SVGEGT. CDR3 length equals 14 residues. Trimming removed 4 bases from V and 6 bases from J, with 12 bases in between. CDR3 nucleotides: TGTGCCAGCAGTTTCGGACTACTCTCCGGGGAGCTGTTTTTT. It yields the protein CASSFGLLSGELFF.

Only a few counts were recorded for this clonotype. The J gene is TRBJ2-4, the V gene TRBV11-1; 8 nucleotides match TRBD1. Germline CDR1 and CDR2: SGHAT and FQDESV (reference sequence). This CDR3 has 19 amino acids. The V gene end was trimmed by 5 bases and the J gene end by 0 bases; junction bases not matched to a gene: 15. This CDR3 is CASSLGTGQGVLAKNIQYF. The CDR3 DNA is TGTGCCAGCAGCCTAGGGACAGGACAGGGAGTCCTAGCCAAAAACATTCAGTACTTC.

This clonotype was seen only a few times. The CDR3: CASSPERTGNEQYF. Here the CDR3 DNA reads TGTGCCAGCAGCCCTGAACGGACAGGGAACGAGCAGTACTTC. The chain combines TRBV7-3 with TRBJ2-7; TRBD1 aligns across 8 bases. From germline, CDR1 is SGHTA and CDR2 FQGTGA. The ends lost 5 bases at V and 5 bases at J; junction bases unmatched: 8. CDR3 length equals 14 residues.

This clonotype showed up just a few times. This sequence joins TRBV7-2 and TRBJ1-4; D is unresolved. V was clipped by 4 bases and J by 2 bases, with 8 bases between them. This CDR3 region has 14 residues. Germline CDR1 and CDR2: SGHTA and FQGNSA. CDR3 in DNA: TGTGCCAGCAGCTCAAGTATGACTAATGAAAAACTGTTTTTT. Its protein is CASSSSMTNEKLFF.

The CDR3 loop is CASSLLALQETQYF. The DNA of the CDR3 is TGTGCCAGCAGCTTATTGGCACTTCAAGAGACCCAGTACTTC. This chain joins TRBV7-9 and TRBJ2-5, with D unclear. Trimming removed 2 bases from V and 2 bases from J, with 9 bases in between. CDR3 length equals 14 residues. Germline CDR1 is SEHNR and CDR2 is FQNEAQ (reference sequence).

The chain links TRBV7-2 to TRBJ2-7; D remains unclear. CDR3 size: 13 residues. Germline CDR1 and CDR2: SGHTA and FQGNSA. The V end was cut by 0 bases, the J end by 4 bases, with 7 bases between. The CDR3 here is CASSLALRYEQYV. The DNA for the CDR3 is TGTGCCAGCAGCTTAGCGCTCAGGTACGAGCAGTACGTC.

The rearrangement joins TRBV12-3 or TRBV12-4 to TRBJ2-1; possibly TRBD2 for D (7 bases). The CDR3 totals 14 residues. The V and J ends lost 2 bases and 10 bases respectively, with 15 bases between them. The CDR3 reads CASSLQSGGREQFF. In DNA, the CDR3 is TGTGCCAGCAGTTTACAGTCGGGGGGCCGAGAGCAGTTCTTC.

This clonotype was recorded a few times. This chain links TRBV9 with TRBJ2-1; 11 bases align to TRBD2. V shed 2 bases and J 9 bases; nucleotides not matched to a gene: 13. The germline V gene encodes CDR1 SGDLS and CDR2 YYNGEE. The CDR3 totals 17 residues. In DNA, the CDR3 is TGTGCCAGCAGCGTGTCCGGGACTAGCGGATTTATAGGTGAGCAGTTCTTC. Protein product: CASSVSGTSGFIGEQFF. Combining the CDR3 with reference TRBV9 and TRBJ2-1 gives the whole variable domain DSGVTQTPKHLITATGQRVTLRCSPRSGDLSVYWYQQSLDQGLQFLIQYYNGEERAKGNILERFSAQQFPDLHSELNLSSLELGDSALYFCASSVSGTSGFIGEQFFGPGTRLTVL.

The sample holds many counts of this clonotype. This chain connects TRBV24-1 to TRBJ2-5; 7 bases fit TRBD1. Unmatched junction bases numbered 9, after V lost 3 bases and J lost 3 bases. The length of the CDR3 is 16 residues. Germline lookup yields CDR1 KGHDR and CDR2 SFDVKD. Here the CDR3 reads CATSDRRDSYKETQYF. CDR3 DNA sequence: TGTGCCACCAGTGATCGACGGGACAGTTACAAAGAGACCCAGTACTTC.

The chain couples TRBV20-1 to TRBJ1-1, with no clear D. Trimming took 4 bases from V and 1 from J, leaving 7 bases between them. The germline CDR1 and CDR2 sequences are DFQATT and SNEGSKA (reference sequence). The CDR3 sequence is 12 residues long. The CDR3 DNA follows: TGCAGTGCTACAAAACCGAACACTGAAGCTTTCTTT. This encodes CSATKPNTEAFF.

J is TRBJ2-1 and V is TRBV7-2, with a tentative D call TRBD2 (6 bases). Germline CDR1 and CDR2: SGHTA and FQGNSA. The CDR3 consists of 14 residues. V was clipped by 2 bases and J by 10 bases, with 15 bases between them. DNA for the CDR3: TGTGCCAGCAGCTTATGGGGGTCCGGGAGAGAGCAGTTCTTC. Protein product: CASSLWGSGREQFF.

The J gene is TRBJ2-3, the V gene TRBV20-1; 7 bases match TRBD2. This CDR3 has 16 amino acids. Germline V gene lookup returns CDR1 DFQATT and CDR2 SNEGSKA (reference sequence). With 1 base clipped from V and 1 base from J, the junction kept 8 bases outside the gene matches. Here the CDR3 reads CSARGILAAGTDTQYF. CDR3 bases: TGCAGTGCTAGAGGTATTCTAGCGGCAGGCACAGATACGCAGTATTTT.

This clonotype was detected a few times. This chain links TRBV19 with TRBJ1-1; D is ambiguous. Germline V gene lookup returns CDR1 LNHDA and CDR2 SQIVND (reference sequence). V lost 1 base and J 2 bases, leaving 5 bases between the germline ends. CDR3 length: 13 residues. The CDR3 region is CASSIGRNTEAFF. The CDR3 DNA is TGTGCCAGTAGTATAGGTCGAAACACTGAAGCTTTCTTT.

This clonotype came up once. The rearrangement links TRBV13 to TRBJ1-6; D gene ambiguous. V dropped 1 base and J dropped 7 bases, with 11 bases sitting between them. This CDR3 region has 15 residues. CDR1 PRHDT and CDR2 FYEKMQ come from the germline V gene (reference sequence). CDR3 region: CASSLDGRRNSPLHF. In DNA, the CDR3 is TGTGCCAGCAGCTTAGATGGGCGTCGAAATTCACCCCTCCACTTT.